This passage covers 18 T cell receptor beta chains from one sample sequenced in a study of identical twins. TCRdb re-derived calls from the 5' RACE reads in MiXCR, one entry per CDR3 protein. Among 1.5 million or so distinct CDR3 sequences, under 35% were seen once, and the ten largest hold around 0.3%. Sample: cord blood. The receptors come from a newborn girl in good health.

This clonotype has more than one count but fewer than ten. This rearrangement joins TRBV11-2 to TRBJ2-3; the D gene is possibly TRBD2 (6 bases). V lost 5 bases and J 0 bases, leaving 15 bases between the germline ends. Per the germline V gene, CDR1 is SGHAT and CDR2 is FQNNGV. The length of the CDR3 is 16 residues. DNA for the CDR3: TGTGCCAGCAGCCTTAGGACTACTTCTAGCACAGATACGCAGTATTTT. Translated, it gives CASSLRTTSSTDTQYF.

Remarks on this clonotype: One end of the junction varies from germline; a read error may be responsible. The chain is built from TRBV27 and TRBJ1-1; D unclear. The germline V gene has CDR1 MNHEY and CDR2 SMNVEV (reference sequence). The CDR3 has 13 residues. CDR3 coding DNA: TGTGCCAGCAGTTTAGGGCAAAACACTGGAGCTTTCTTT. It translates to CASSLGQNTGAFF.

The chain has TRBV28 and TRBJ1-2; D unclear. The V end was cut by 3 bases, the J end by 3 bases, with 8 bases between. The CDR3 runs to 13 residues. CDR1 is MDHEN and CDR2 is SYDVKM in the germline V gene. The CDR3: CASSLKVDYGYTF. Here the CDR3 DNA reads TGTGCCAGCAGTTTGAAGGTCGACTATGGCTACACCTTC.

This clonotype was seen more than once but under ten times. The chain uses TRBV4-2 and TRBJ2-7; TRBD2 is a possible D gene (6 bases). The V end lost 1 base, the J end lost 7 bases, and 11 bases lay between the germline ends. This CDR3 contains 13 residues. Germline V gives CDR1 LGHNA, CDR2 YNFKEQ. The CDR3 protein is CASSQGPTSEQYF. The CDR3 DNA is TGTGCCAGCAGCCAAGGACCGACTAGTGAGCAGTACTTC.

The chain couples TRBV6-5 to TRBJ1-1, with 9 bases matching TRBD1. CDR1 is MNHEY, CDR2 SVGAGI, per germline. This CDR3 has 15 amino acids. Losses at the gene ends were 0 bases for V and 3 bases for J; bases not matched to a gene: 2. The CDR3 region has the DNA TGTGCCAGCAGTTACTCGGGGACAGGGCACACTGAAGCTTTCTTT. This translates into CASSYSGTGHTEAFF.

The CDR3 DNA follows: TGTGCCAGTAGCCAGACGTGGGAAGCTTTCTTT. Protein: CASSQTWEAFF. This chain joins TRBV19 and TRBJ1-1; D unresolved. This CDR3 has 11 amino acids. Trimming shortened V by 6 bases and J by 8 bases, and 10 bases separated the two germline ends. Germline CDR1 is LNHDA and CDR2 is SQIVND (reference sequence).

The CDR3 reads CASSLGGAALSGTEAFF. The CDR3 nucleotides are TGTGCCAGCAGCTTAGGGGGGGCAGCCTTGAGTGGCACTGAAGCTTTCTTT. The chain couples TRBV7-8 to TRBJ1-1, with D possibly matching TRBD1 (6 bases). In germline, CDR1 is SGHVS, CDR2 FQNEAQ. The V and J ends lost 1 base and 4 bases respectively, with 19 bases between them. CDR3 size: 17 residues.

The gene calls are TRBV6-1 and TRBJ1-1; 8 positions match TRBD1. Trimming cost V 10 bases and J 8 bases; bases outside gene matches: 6. Germline CDR1 and CDR2: MNHNS and SASEGT. CDR3 size: 11 residues. The CDR3 region is CATRGPKEAFF. The CDR3 coding sequence is TGTGCCACCAGGGGGCCAAAGGAAGCTTTCTTT.

This chain joins TRBV10-3 and TRBJ1-2; 7 nucleotides line up with TRBD1. Losses at the gene ends were 10 bases for V and 5 bases for J; bases not matched to a gene: 10. The CDR3 is made up of 13 amino acids. The V gene's germline CDR1 is ENHRY and CDR2 SYGVKD. In DNA form, the CDR3 reads TGTGCCACCTACCCGGGACAGCTGTATGGCTACACCTTC. It specifies CATYPGQLYGYTF.

The rearrangement joins TRBV28 to TRBJ2-7; 8 nucleotides agree with TRBD1. J lost 0 bases, V lost 6 bases, and 4 bases had no gene match. The CDR3 has 14 residues. CDR1 and CDR2 from the germline V gene are MDHEN and SYDVKM. The CDR3 is CASRAQGVSYEQYF. CDR3 sequence (DNA): TGTGCCAGCAGAGCACAGGGGGTCTCCTACGAGCAGTACTTC.

V usage is TRBV24-1 and J usage is TRBJ2-1; 14 bases map to TRBD2. This CDR3 is 19 amino acids long. The germline gives CDR1 KGHDR, CDR2 SFDVKD. The ends lost 4 bases at V and 0 bases at J; junction bases unmatched: 7. The CDR3 DNA follows: TGTGCCACCAGTGACAGTCCCGGGACTAGCGGGAGCTCCTACAATGAGCAGTTCTTC. Translation: CATSDSPGTSGSSYNEQFF.

The rearrangement joins TRBV28 to TRBJ2-5; D unresolved. The J call may be wrong; the DNA end is better matched by TRBJ2-1. The CDR3 is 14 amino acids. Germline V lookup: CDR1 MDHEN, CDR2 SYDVKM. CDR3 sequence reads: CASSLDPQQETQFF. CDR3 nucleotide sequence: TGTGCCAGCAGTTTAGATCCCCAACAAGAGACCCAGTTCTTC.

V and J are TRBV7-9 and TRBJ2-1; 14 bases are shared with TRBD2. V shed 5 bases and J 12 bases; nucleotides not matched to a gene: 12. The germline V gene encodes CDR1 SEHNR and CDR2 FQNEAQ (reference sequence). The CDR3 is 16 amino acids. CDR3 protein: CASSPGTSGGVPLQFF. The CDR3 DNA reads TGTGCCAGCAGCCCAGGGACTAGCGGGGGAGTTCCCTTGCAGTTCTTC. The full variable domain, completed using reference TRBV7-9 and TRBJ2-1, is DTGVSQNPRHKITKRGQNVTFRCDPISEHNRLYWYRQTLGQGPEFLTYFQNEAQLEKSRLLSDRFSAERPKGSFSTLEIQRTEQGDSAMYLCASSPGTSGGVPLQFFGPGTRLTVL.

A note on this clonotype: A read error may explain this, as a much larger clone is one base away. This chain uses TRBV7-9 with TRBJ2-7; 8 bases agree with TRBD2. V lost 5 bases, J lost 3 bases, and 6 bases stayed unmatched. The CDR3 length is 14 residues. From germline, CDR1 is SEHNR and CDR2 FQNEAQ (reference sequence). The CDR3 DNA is TGTGCCAGCAGCCGGGGACTAGGGGTCTACGAGCAGTACTTC. Translated, it gives CASSRGLGVYEQYF. Based on the CDR3 plus reference TRBV7-9 and TRBJ2-7, the full variable domain is DTGVSQNPRHKITKRGQNVTFRCDPISEHNRLYWYRQTLGQGPEFLTYFQNEAQLEKSRLLSDRFSAERPKGSFSTLEIQRTEQGDSAMYLCASSRGLGVYEQYFGPGTRLTVT.

This clonotype was detected a few times. This sequence joins TRBV7-2 and TRBJ2-3; 7 nucleotides match TRBD1. The CDR3 length is 16 residues. With V trimmed by 2 bases and J by 4 bases, 9 bases remained unmatched. Per the germline V gene, CDR1 is SGHTA and CDR2 is FQGNSA. The CDR3 reads CASSLHRGVASDTQYF. CDR3 sequence (DNA): TGTGCCAGCAGCTTACACAGGGGAGTGGCGTCAGATACGCAGTATTTT.

Note on this clonotype: At one boundary the junction diverges from the germline segment, which might be a read error. The chain joins TRBV28 to TRBJ1-6; 10 bases fit TRBD1. Germline values: CDR1 MDHEN, CDR2 SYDVKM. The CDR3 extends over 15 amino acids. The CDR3 bases are TGTGCCAGCAGGACAGGGGGCGCGTATAATTCACCCCCCCACTTT. It specifies CASRTGGAYNSPPHF.

This clonotype occurred a few times. J is TRBJ2-3 and V is TRBV20-1, with unresolved D. V was trimmed by 3 bases and J by 0 bases, leaving 10 bases between them. CDR1 DFQATT and CDR2 SNEGSKA come from the germline V gene (reference sequence). This CDR3 has 14 residues. The DNA of the CDR3 is TGCAGTGCTAGTACAGATAGGAGCACAGATACGCAGTATTTT. This encodes CSASTDRSTDTQYF.

This clonotype was detected a few times. The chain couples TRBV12-3 or TRBV12-4 to TRBJ2-7; unclear D gene. There are 13 residues in the CDR3. The V end was cut by 5 bases, the J end by 3 bases, with 11 bases between. CDR3 bases: TGTGCCAGCAGTGAGAGGCCACGCTACGAGCAGTACTTC. Protein product: CASSERPRYEQYF.